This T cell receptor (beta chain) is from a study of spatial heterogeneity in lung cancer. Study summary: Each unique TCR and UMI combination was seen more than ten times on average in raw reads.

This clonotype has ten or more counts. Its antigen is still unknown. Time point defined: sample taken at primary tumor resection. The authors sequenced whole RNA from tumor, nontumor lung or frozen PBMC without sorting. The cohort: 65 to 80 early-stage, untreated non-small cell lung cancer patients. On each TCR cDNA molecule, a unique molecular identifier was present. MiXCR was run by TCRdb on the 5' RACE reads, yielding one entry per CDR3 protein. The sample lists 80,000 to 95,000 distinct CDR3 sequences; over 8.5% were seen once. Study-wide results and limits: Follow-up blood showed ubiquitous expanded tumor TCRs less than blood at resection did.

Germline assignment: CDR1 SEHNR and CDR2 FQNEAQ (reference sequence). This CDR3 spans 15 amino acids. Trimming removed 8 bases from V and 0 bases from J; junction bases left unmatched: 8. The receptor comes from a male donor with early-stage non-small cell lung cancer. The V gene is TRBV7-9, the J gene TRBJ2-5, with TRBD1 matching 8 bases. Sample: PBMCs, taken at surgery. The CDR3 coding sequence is TGTGCCAGCGGATTCAGGACAGGGTACCAAGAGACCCAGTACTTC. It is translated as CASGFRTGYQETQYF.